These 29 T cell receptor beta chains were sequenced from one sample in a study of beta chain features in type 1 diabetes. General observations from the study: In all four CD4+ subsets, TCRB CDR3 length was significantly, moderately reduced in type 1 diabetes.

Their antigens are not known. Sequenced material consisted of expressed TCRB transcripts (all of the isolated RNA was reverse transcribed). The assay was immunoSEQ multiplex PCR, and TCRdb's table has in-frame clones only and misses some. In the table there are under 350,000 clones, approximately 14% of which are singletons. The sample was naive CD4+ T cells from blood. These receptors originate from a man aged 30 to 39 with type 1 diabetes.

V is TRBV4-2 and J is TRBJ2-1, with D possibly being TRBD2 (5 bases). This CDR3 has 14 residues. The germline V and J ends were trimmed by 0 bases and 6 bases, with 9 bases remaining between them. The germline CDR1 and CDR2 sequences are LGHNA and YNFKEQ. This CDR3 reads CASSQDRGFNEQFF. For the CDR3, the DNA is TGTGCCAGCAGCCAAGATCGAGGGTTCAATGAGCAGTTCTTC.

The chain employs TRBV19 and TRBJ1-5; D gene unclear. The CDR3 contains 15 residues. Trimming removed 5 bases from V and 7 bases from J, with 18 bases in between. Germline values: CDR1 LNHDA, CDR2 SQIVND (reference sequence). The CDR3 is CASSPAPAGIQPQHF. In DNA form, the CDR3 reads TGTGCCAGTAGTCCCGCCCCCGCGGGGATCCAGCCCCAGCATTTT.

The table lists this clone with a few counts. The chain is built from TRBV18 and TRBJ1-1, with a weak D call TRBD1 (5 bases). Germline CDR1 is KGHSH and CDR2 is LQKENI. Trimming took 0 bases from V and 6 from J, leaving 14 bases between them. There are 15 residues in the CDR3. CDR3 sequence (DNA): TGTGCCAGCTCACCACCGGCCCGGAGGGGCCCTGAAGCTTTCTTT. Its translation: CASSPPARRGPEAFF.

This clone showed up just a few times. V usage is TRBV28 and J usage is TRBJ1-2, with D hard to call. This CDR3 has 12 residues. The V end was cut by 2 bases, the J end by 4 bases, with 5 bases between. Germline V gene lookup returns CDR1 MDHEN and CDR2 SYDVKM. CDR3 sequence (DNA): TGTGCCAGCAGTTTACGTAGCTATGGCTACACCTTC. Residues: CASSLRSYGYTF.

The chain couples TRBV29-1 to TRBJ2-5; D call uncertain. The V gene lost 3 bases and the J gene lost 4 bases, with 12 bases spanning the gap. The CDR3 runs to 13 residues. Per the germline V gene, CDR1 is SQVTM and CDR2 is ANQGSEA. The CDR3 coding sequence is TGCAGCGTTGAGAAGACTTATAGAGAGACCCAGTACTTC. This codes for CSVEKTYRETQYF.

The chain employs TRBV7-8 and TRBJ2-2; maybe TRBD1 (5 bases). The CDR3 consists of 14 residues. Between the trimmed V and J ends, which lost 9 bases and 3 bases, there was a span of 14 bases. Germline assignment: CDR1 SGHVS and CDR2 FQNEAQ. CDR3 DNA sequence: TGTGCCAGTCAGGGTTCTATTTACACCGGGGAGCTGTTTTTT. Amino acids: CASQGSIYTGELFF.

This clone has just a few counts. This sample also contains other DNA sequences that code for the same CDR3. The CDR3 region is CASSLQANTEAFF. The DNA of the CDR3 is TGTGCCAGCAGCTTACAAGCGAACACTGAAGCTTTCTTT. The chain uses TRBV7-9 and TRBJ1-1; D remains ambiguous. Trimming left V 2 bases short and J 1 base short, with 5 bases between. The CDR3 is 13 residues long. From germline, CDR1 is SEHNR and CDR2 FQNEAQ (reference sequence). Supplemented by reference TRBV7-9 and TRBJ1-1, the full variable domain reads DTGVSQNPRHKITKRGQNVTFRCDPISEHNRLYWYRQTLGQGPEFLTYFQNEAQLEKSRLLSDRFSAERPKGSFSTLEIQRTEQGDSAMYLCASSLQANTEAFFGQGTRLTVV.

This clone was detected a few times. The chain employs TRBV11-2 and TRBJ1-5; tentative D call: TRBD1 (5 bases). The CDR3 runs to 11 residues. Germline CDR1 SGHAT, CDR2 FQNNGV. Trimming cost V 4 bases and J 9 bases, with 7 bases left between them. CDR3 DNA sequence: TGTGCCAGCAGCTCTCAGGGGCCCCAGCATTTT. Encoded protein: CASSSQGPQHF.

The rearrangement joins TRBV29-1 to TRBJ2-3; 7 bases match TRBD1. V dropped 6 bases and J dropped 0; count of bases not matched to a gene: 3. The V gene's germline CDR1 is SQVTM and CDR2 ANQGSEA. The CDR3 is 13 amino acids. CDR3 in amino acids: CSVSTGSTDTQYF. The CDR3 bases are TGCAGCGTCTCGACAGGGAGCACAGATACGCAGTATTTT.

This clone was picked up a small number of times. This chain uses TRBV30 with TRBJ2-1; unclear D gene. V lost 1 base and J lost 4, with 8 bases in between. The CDR3 totals 13 residues. The germline CDR1 and CDR2 sequences are GTSNPN and SVGIG (reference sequence). The CDR3 DNA follows: TGTGCCTGGAGTGGGGCAGGATACAATGAGCAGTTCTTC. This gives the protein CAWSGAGYNEQFF.

This sequence joins TRBV29-1 and TRBJ2-1; D gene unclear. Trimming took 7 bases from V and 5 from J, leaving 6 bases between them. The CDR3 is 10 residues long. Germline CDR1 is SQVTM and CDR2 is ANQGSEA. CDR3 DNA: TGCAGCGGGCAGAACAATGAGCAGTTCTTC. Translating gives CSGQNNEQFF.

A few counts support this clone. This rearrangement joins TRBV7-2 to TRBJ2-7; D may be TRBD2 (6 bases). The CDR3 consists of 15 residues. CDR1 SGHTA and CDR2 FQGNSA come from the germline V gene. The germline V and J ends were trimmed by 5 bases and 2 bases, with 16 bases remaining between them. The CDR3 reads CASSRGGGATYEQYF. The CDR3 DNA sequence: TGTGCCAGCAGCCGGGGCGGAGGGGCGACCTACGAGCAGTACTTC. Looking up the rest from reference TRBV7-2 and TRBJ2-7 gives the full variable domain: GAGVSQSPSNKVTEKGKDVELRCDPISGHTALYWYRQSLGQGLEFLIYFQGNSAPDKSGLPSDRFSAERTGGSVSTLTIQRTQQEDSAVYLCASSRGGGATYEQYFGPGTRLTVT.

The V call is TRBV7-2, the J call TRBJ1-1; D perhaps matches TRBD1 (5 bases). Trimming shortened V by 7 bases and J by 5 bases, and 20 bases separated the two germline ends. Germline V gives CDR1 SGHTA, CDR2 FQGNSA. This CDR3 is 15 amino acids long. CDR3 nucleotide sequence: TGTGCCAGCAATTACGTAGAACGGCGGGGGACTGAAGCTTTCTTT. Translation gives CASNYVERRGTEAFF.

The V and J genes are TRBV13 and TRBJ2-1; perhaps TRBD1 as D (6 bases). V lost 5 bases and J 2 bases, leaving 10 bases between the germline ends. Germline V gene data show CDR1 as PRHDT and CDR2 as FYEKMQ (reference sequence). The CDR3 totals 14 residues. The CDR3 region has the DNA TGTGCCAGCAGCCCATGGACAGCCTACAATGAGCAGTTCTTC. This sequence encodes CASSPWTAYNEQFF.

This clone has a handful of counts. The rearrangement uses TRBV5-1 and TRBJ2-3, with 10 nucleotides matching TRBD2. The germline gives CDR1 SGHRS, CDR2 YFSETQ. The junction had 7 bases not matched to a gene; V was cut back by 3 bases and J by 0 bases. The CDR3 sequence is 17 residues long. Written as DNA, the CDR3 is TGCGCCAGCAGCTCTCCCGAGACTAGCGGGAGCACAGATACGCAGTATTTT. Its protein product is CASSSPETSGSTDTQYF.

In its sample, this clone was seen a few times. The chain has TRBV27 and TRBJ1-5, with TRBD1 as a possible D gene (5 bases). CDR3 size: 13 residues. Germline V CDR1 and CDR2: MNHEY, SMNVEV (reference sequence). V lost 2 bases to trimming and J lost 7 bases, with 9 bases between them. CDR3 sequence reads: CASSLRTGQPQHF. Written as DNA, the CDR3 is TGTGCCAGCAGTTTACGAACAGGCCAGCCCCAGCATTTT.

This clone was observed a handful of times. The chain recombines TRBV18 with TRBJ2-7, with 9 bases that match TRBD1. V lost 2 bases to trimming and J lost 5 bases; unmatched junction nucleotides: 4. CDR3 size: 14 residues. Germline CDR1 is KGHSH and CDR2 is LQKENI. The CDR3 sequence is CASSPGQGKNEQYF. In DNA, the CDR3 is TGTGCCAGCTCACCAGGACAGGGGAAGAACGAGCAGTACTTC. The full variable domain, rest sourced from reference TRBV18 and TRBJ2-7, is NAGVMQNPRHLVRRRGQEARLRCSPMKGHSHVYWYRQLPEEGLKFMVYLQKENIIDESGMPKERFSAEFPKEGPSILRIQQVVRGDSAAYFCASSPGQGKNEQYFGPGTRLTVT.

The chain carries TRBV30 and TRBJ2-5, with TRBD2 matching 8 bases. Germline CDR1 and CDR2: GTSNPN and SVGIG (reference sequence). The length of the CDR3 is 13 residues. Unmatched junction bases numbered 3, after V lost 2 bases and J lost 4 bases. As DNA, the CDR3 is TGTGCCTGGAGTTTAGCGGGGAGAGAGACCCAGTACTTC. This sequence encodes CAWSLAGRETQYF.

This clone appeared a few times. This rearrangement joins TRBV27 to TRBJ1-1, with a tentative D call TRBD1 (6 bases). Trimming stripped 1 base from V and 1 base from J, with 13 bases between. The germline V gene has CDR1 MNHEY and CDR2 SMNVEV (reference sequence). The CDR3 length is 16 residues. CDR3 sequence: CASSLWGGHTNTEAFF. DNA of the CDR3: TGTGCCAGCAGTTTATGGGGGGGACACACGAACACTGAAGCTTTCTTT.

J is TRBJ1-2 and V is TRBV5-1, with D possibly TRBD1 on 5 matching bases. Trimming removed 0 bases from V and 7 bases from J, with 13 bases in between. Germline CDR1 and CDR2: SGHRS and YFSETQ. CDR3 length: 14 amino acids. CDR3 nucleotide sequence: TGCGCCAGCAGCTTGGCCAGGGCTGTGGGTGGCTACACCTTC. Its protein product is CASSLARAVGGYTF.

This clone was counted a few times. V gene TRBV2 combines with J gene TRBJ1-4; D gene uncertain. Looked up from germline, CDR1 is SNHLY and CDR2 is FYNNEI. V dropped 6 bases and J dropped 7 bases, with 12 bases sitting between them. There are 13 residues in the CDR3. The CDR3 DNA follows: TGTGCCAGCAGACTTAGAGGTCGTGAAAAACTGTTTTTT. Its protein is CASRLRGREKLFF.

V usage is TRBV4-3 and J usage is TRBJ2-7; TRBD1 matches at 9 bases. Germline V CDR1 and CDR2: LGHNA, YSLEER. The J segment lost 4 bases and the V segment lost 0 bases, leaving 7 bases of the junction unmatched. The CDR3 is made up of 16 amino acids. The CDR3 is CASSQDWHRGPYEQYF. The DNA for the CDR3 is TGCGCCAGCAGCCAAGATTGGCACAGGGGGCCTTACGAGCAGTACTTC.

This clone has a handful of counts. Other DNA sequences of this sample code for an identical CDR3. This rearrangement joins TRBV5-1 to TRBJ2-3, with D possibly TRBD2 on 6 matching bases. Trimming removed 4 bases at V and 0 bases at J, with 9 bases between. There are 14 residues in the CDR3. CDR1 is SGHRS and CDR2 is YFSETQ in the germline V gene. CDR3 DNA sequence: TGCGCCAGCAGCCCAGGGACTAGCACAGATACGCAGTATTTT. It is translated as CASSPGTSTDTQYF.

This clone was detected a few times. Here the CDR3 reads CASSLGQGFPYEQYF. CDR3 nucleotides: TGTGCCAGCAGCTTGGGACAGGGGTTTCCCTACGAGCAGTACTTC. The V call is TRBV7-9, the J call TRBJ2-7; 10 positions agree with TRBD1. CDR1 is SEHNR and CDR2 is FQNEAQ in the germline V gene (reference sequence). Germline trimming cut 3 bases from V and 2 bases from J; bases unmatched to any gene: 4. The CDR3 has 15 amino acids.

This clone was seen more than once but under ten times. The chain uses TRBV6-6 and TRBJ1-5, with D maybe TRBD1 (6 bases). CDR3 length: 14 residues. Germline CDR1 MNHNY, CDR2 SVGAGI (reference sequence). V was trimmed by 4 bases and J by 5 bases, leaving 12 bases between them. In DNA form, the CDR3 reads TGTGCCAGCAGTTTAAACAGGGAAGATCAGCCCCAGCATTTT. Protein: CASSLNREDQPQHF.

This clone has more than one count but fewer than ten. The V call is TRBV7-8, the J call TRBJ1-5; D is ambiguous. V lost 7 bases to trimming and J lost 7 bases, with 11 bases between them. CDR1 and CDR2 (germline): SGHVS, FQNEAQ. The CDR3 runs 12 residues. CDR3 loop: CASTQDGQPQHF. The CDR3, as DNA: TGTGCCAGCACCCAGGATGGGCAGCCCCAGCATTTT. Drawing the rest from reference TRBV7-8 and TRBJ1-5, the complete variable domain is GAGVSQSPRYKVAKRGQDVALRCDPISGHVSLFWYQQALGQGPEFLTYFQNEAQLDKSGLPSDRFFAERPEGSVSTLKIQRTQQEDSAVYLCASTQDGQPQHFGDGTRLSIL.

This clone was seen a handful of times. The CDR3 is CAWEGQPDNEQFF. In nucleotides, the CDR3 is TGTGCCTGGGAAGGACAGCCTGACAATGAGCAGTTCTTC. V usage is TRBV30 and J usage is TRBJ2-1; D possibly corresponds to TRBD1 (6 bases). V lost 5 bases and J lost 5, with 13 bases in between. In germline, CDR1 is GTSNPN, CDR2 SVGIG (reference sequence). The length of the CDR3 is 13 residues.

The chain couples TRBV2 to TRBJ2-1; D may be TRBD2 (7 bases). The germline V gene has CDR1 SNHLY and CDR2 FYNNEI. This CDR3 has 14 amino acids. V lost 6 bases to trimming and J lost 5 bases, with 14 bases between them. CDR3 in DNA: TGTGCCAGCAGGGGGGGGGCAGGGGACAATGAGCAGTTCTTC. It codes for CASRGGAGDNEQFF.

This clone was detected a few times. This chain links TRBV19 with TRBJ1-1; D is undetermined. The CDR3 totals 14 residues. Trimming shortened V by 1 base and J by 5 bases, and 11 bases separated the two germline ends. The germline CDR1 and CDR2 sequences are LNHDA and SQIVND (reference sequence). The DNA for the CDR3 is TGTGCCAGTAGTATAGTCCGGGTTAGGACTGAAGCTTTCTTT. This codes for CASSIVRVRTEAFF.